This section outlines one TCR beta chain sequence together with its context. This sample was taken from a study of blood T cell repertoires in COVID-19. This CDR3 contains 14 residues. Trimming removed 6 bases from V and 4 bases from J, with 12 bases in between. Germline V lookup: CDR1 SGHAT, CDR2 FQNNGV. In the authors' methods: Estimates of nucleated cell counts were drawn from the amplification of reference gene primers. The data were produced by immunoSEQ multiplex PCR, yet TCRdb's version contains in-frame clones alone and is incomplete. V and J calls and clone size are given by that table; D and trimming were obtained from the DNA. The table includes about 84,000 clones, roughly 95% detected once.

Sequenced material: peripheral blood. The origin of this receptor is a human donor with active COVID-19. The donor label of this sample is uncertain. The chain recombines TRBV11-2 with TRBJ1-4; tentative D call: TRBD1 (6 bases). The CDR3 protein is CASRNRDGNEKLFF. The CDR3 DNA sequence: TGTGCCAGCAGAAACAGGGACGGTAATGAAAAACTGTTTTTT.